The rows below give T cell receptor beta chains drawn from one sample of a study of graft-versus-host responses after intestinal transplantation. TCRdb keeps only in-frame clones here, not all; method: immunoSEQ multiplex PCR. This table holds about 82,000 clones, around 92% found once. The antigens these receptors bind are not known. This sample comprised unstimulated CD4+ T cells sorted from spleen or lymph node cells, obtained before intestinal transplant. The receptor set was obtained from a human donor who received an intestinal transplant. Each CDR3 is given with its conserved first and last residue. A D gene is named only where the DNA matches it firmly. Clone size is given for some rows only: seen once, a few or many times, or a class if the clone is expanded.

j_gene: TRBJ1-6
abundance: -
d_gene: TRBD1
v_gene: TRBV5-1
CDR3aa: CASSWEGQGNSPLHF
CDR3nt: TGCGCCAGCAGCTGGGAGGGACAGGGGAACTCACCCCTCCACTTT

j_gene: TRBJ2-7
abundance: once
d_gene: -
v_gene: TRBV2
CDR3aa: CASSVDNISYEQYF
CDR3nt: TGTGCCAGCAGTGTGGACAACATTTCCTACGAGCAGTACTTC

j_gene: TRBJ2-2
abundance: -
d_gene: TRBD1
v_gene: TRBV2
CDR3aa: CASSRDRGTGELFF
CDR3nt: TGTGCCAGCAGTAGGGACAGGGGTACCGGGGAGCTGTTTTTT

j_gene: TRBJ2-7
abundance: -
d_gene: TRBD2
v_gene: TRBV7-8
CDR3aa: CASSTSGGPLVEQYF
CDR3nt: TGTGCCAGCTCGACTAGCGGGGGGCCATTGGTGGAGCAGTACTTC

j_gene: TRBJ2-3
abundance: -
d_gene: -
v_gene: TRBV20-1
CDR3aa: CSAREAHTQYF
CDR3nt: TGCAGTGCTAGGGAGGCGCATACGCAGTATTTT

j_gene: TRBJ1-4
abundance: -
d_gene: -
v_gene: TRBV29-1
CDR3aa: CSAQGPNEKLFF
CDR3nt: TGCAGCGCACAGGGACCTAATGAAAAACTGTTTTTT

j_gene: TRBJ1-2
abundance: -
d_gene: -
v_gene: TRBV7-2
CDR3aa: CASSLWGEAGYTF
CDR3nt: TGTGCCAGCAGCTTATGGGGGGAGGCGGGCTACACCTTC

j_gene: TRBJ1-5
abundance: -
d_gene: TRBD1
v_gene: TRBV18
CDR3aa: CASSPTGDQPQHF
CDR3nt: TGTGCCAGCTCACCGACAGGGGATCAGCCCCAGCATTTT

j_gene: TRBJ1-1
abundance: -
d_gene: TRBD1
v_gene: TRBV7-9
CDR3aa: CASSPFGGTANTEAFF
CDR3nt: TGTGCCAGCAGCCCCTTTGGCGGGACAGCGAACACTGAAGCTTTCTTT

j_gene: TRBJ2-3
abundance: -
d_gene: -
v_gene: TRBV25-1
CDR3aa: CACQGLLPDTQYF
CDR3nt: TGTGCCTGCCAGGGGCTCCTCCCAGATACGCAGTATTTT

j_gene: TRBJ2-5
abundance: -
d_gene: -
v_gene: TRBV18
CDR3aa: CASSPLQGAETQYF
CDR3nt: TGTGCCAGCTCACCACTGCAGGGCGCAGAGACCCAGTACTTC

j_gene: TRBJ1-2
abundance: -
d_gene: TRBD1
v_gene: TRBV4-3
CDR3aa: CASSQEQGGSYGYTF
CDR3nt: TGCGCCAGCAGCCAGGAACAGGGGGGGAGCTATGGCTACACCTTC

j_gene: TRBJ1-2
abundance: -
d_gene: -
v_gene: TRBV27
CDR3aa: CASSSPVRGEYGYTF
CDR3nt: TGTGCCAGCAGTTCACCCGTGCGGGGGGAGTATGGCTACACCTTC

j_gene: TRBJ1-1
abundance: few
d_gene: -
v_gene: TRBV6-6
CDR3aa: CASRGPHRETEAFF
CDR3nt: TGTGCCAGCCGAGGGCCCCACCGGGAGACTGAAGCTTTCTTT

j_gene: TRBJ1-1
abundance: -
d_gene: TRBD1
v_gene: TRBV7-6
CDR3aa: CASSPLGTEGEAFF
CDR3nt: TGTGCCAGCAGCCCCCTTGGGACAGAGGGTGAAGCTTTCTTT

j_gene: TRBJ2-5
abundance: -
d_gene: -
v_gene: TRBV18
CDR3aa: CARLKGEPNAQQETQYF
CDR3nt: TGTGCCAGGCTAAAGGGGGAACCAAACGCGCAACAAGAGACCCAGTACTTC

j_gene: TRBJ2-5
abundance: -
d_gene: -
v_gene: TRBV6-7
CDR3aa: CATLSAVTPGETQYF
CDR3nt: TGTGCCACCTTGTCAGCAGTTACCCCGGGAGAGACCCAGTACTTC

j_gene: TRBJ1-6
abundance: -
d_gene: TRBD1
v_gene: TRBV19
CDR3aa: CASEDRGTNSPLHF
CDR3nt: TGTGCCAGTGAGGACAGGGGGACAAATTCACCCCTCCACTTT

j_gene: TRBJ1-2
abundance: once
d_gene: -
v_gene: TRBV25-1
CDR3aa: CATETDTGYGYTF
CDR3nt: TGTGCCACCGAAACGGACACGGGCTATGGCTACACCTTC

j_gene: TRBJ2-3
abundance: -
d_gene: TRBD2
v_gene: TRBV5-1
CDR3aa: CASSSGLAGGEPSTDTQYF
CDR3nt: TGCGCCAGCAGTTCGGGACTAGCGGGGGGCGAGCCCAGCACAGATACGCAGTATTTT

j_gene: TRBJ2-7
abundance: -
d_gene: TRBD1
v_gene: TRBV11-3
CDR3aa: CASSFPGQLQYF
CDR3nt: TGTGCCAGCAGTTTTCCGGGACAGTTGCAGTACTTC

j_gene: TRBJ1-3
abundance: -
d_gene: -
v_gene: TRBV30
CDR3aa: CAWSVSVNTIYF
CDR3nt: TGTGCCTGGAGTGTATCGGTCAACACCATATATTTT

j_gene: TRBJ1-1
abundance: -
d_gene: -
v_gene: TRBV19
CDR3aa: CASSIRGNTEAFF
CDR3nt: TGTGCCAGTAGTATCAGGGGGAACACTGAAGCTTTCTTT

j_gene: TRBJ1-6
abundance: -
d_gene: TRBD1
v_gene: TRBV27
CDR3aa: CASSPRAGGNSPLHF
CDR3nt: TGTGCCAGCAGTCCCCGCGCAGGGGGTAATTCACCCCTCCACTTT

j_gene: TRBJ1-1
abundance: -
d_gene: -
v_gene: TRBV19
CDR3aa: CASSMGTRGTEAFF
CDR3nt: TGTGCCAGTAGTATGGGGACAAGGGGCACTGAAGCTTTCTTT

j_gene: TRBJ2-7
abundance: -
d_gene: TRBD2
v_gene: TRBV27
CDR3aa: CASSPTSIFDEQYF
CDR3nt: TGTGCCAGCAGCCCGACTAGCATCTTTGACGAGCAGTACTTC

j_gene: TRBJ1-1
abundance: -
d_gene: -
v_gene: TRBV4-3
CDR3aa: CASSQSVNTEAFF
CDR3nt: TGCGCCAGCAGCCAGTCGGTAAACACTGAAGCTTTCTTT

j_gene: TRBJ2-2
abundance: -
d_gene: -
v_gene: TRBV7-7
CDR3aa: CASSLLGAGELFF
CDR3nt: TGTGCCAGCAGCTTATTAGGAGCCGGGGAGCTGTTTTTT

j_gene: TRBJ2-2
abundance: -
d_gene: TRBD1
v_gene: TRBV5-8
CDR3aa: CASSPGPTGGKAGELFF
CDR3nt: TGTGCCAGCAGCCCAGGGCCGACAGGGGGGAAGGCCGGGGAGCTGTTTTTT

j_gene: TRBJ1-1
abundance: -
d_gene: -
v_gene: TRBV5-1
CDR3aa: CASSFSPGGLNTEAFF
CDR3nt: TGCGCCAGCAGCTTCAGCCCCGGGGGGTTGAACACTGAAGCTTTCTTT

j_gene: TRBJ1-3
abundance: -
d_gene: -
v_gene: TRBV9
CDR3aa: CASSAQSRGGNTIYF
CDR3nt: TGTGCCAGCAGCGCCCAGTCACGGGGGGGAAACACCATATATTTT

j_gene: TRBJ1-5
abundance: -
d_gene: TRBD1
v_gene: TRBV30
CDR3aa: CAWSLSVGTGGNQPQHF
CDR3nt: TGTGCCTGGAGCCTTAGTGTTGGGACAGGGGGCAATCAGCCCCAGCATTTT

j_gene: TRBJ2-7
abundance: -
d_gene: TRBD1
v_gene: TRBV30
CDR3aa: CAWSEQGAFLVNEQYF
CDR3nt: TGTGCCTGGAGTGAACAGGGGGCGTTCTTAGTTAACGAGCAGTACTTC

j_gene: TRBJ2-2
abundance: -
d_gene: TRBD2
v_gene: TRBV4-3
CDR3aa: CASSQGTSAPGELFF
CDR3nt: TGCGCCAGCAGCCAAGGGACTAGCGCTCCCGGGGAGCTGTTTTTT

j_gene: TRBJ2-5
abundance: -
d_gene: TRBD2
v_gene: TRBV7-2
CDR3aa: CASSLVGGGAAETQYF
CDR3nt: TGTGCCAGCAGCTTAGTCGGCGGGGGGGCGGCAGAGACCCAGTACTTC

j_gene: TRBJ1-2
abundance: -
d_gene: TRBD1
v_gene: TRBV5-6
CDR3aa: CASSTPGQDFYGYTF
CDR3nt: TGTGCCAGCAGCACGCCGGGACAGGATTTCTATGGCTACACCTTC

j_gene: TRBJ2-2
abundance: -
d_gene: -
v_gene: TRBV5-1
CDR3aa: CASSLVLSANTGELFF
CDR3nt: TGCGCCAGCAGCTTGGTTCTCAGTGCGAACACCGGGGAGCTGTTTTTT

j_gene: TRBJ2-3
abundance: once
d_gene: TRBD2
v_gene: TRBV5-1
CDR3aa: CASSWTGTSGGDTQYF
CDR3nt: TGCGCCAGCAGCTGGACCGGGACTAGCGGGGGGGATACGCAGTATTTT

j_gene: TRBJ1-1
abundance: -
d_gene: TRBD1
v_gene: TRBV29-1
CDR3aa: CSVSMGQGLVAFF
CDR3nt: TGCAGCGTCTCGATGGGACAGGGTTTAGTGGCTTTCTTT

j_gene: TRBJ1-1
abundance: -
d_gene: -
v_gene: TRBV7-2
CDR3aa: CASSQSHGGYTEAFF
CDR3nt: TGTGCCAGCAGCCAAAGCCATGGAGGGTACACTGAAGCTTTCTTT

j_gene: TRBJ1-1
abundance: -
d_gene: TRBD1
v_gene: TRBV5-1
CDR3aa: CASSLGDRGRGTEAFF
CDR3nt: TGCGCCAGCAGCTTGGGTGACAGGGGGCGAGGGACTGAAGCTTTCTTT

j_gene: TRBJ1-2
abundance: -
d_gene: -
v_gene: TRBV30
CDR3aa: CAWSVRGSNYGYTF
CDR3nt: TGTGCCTGGAGTGTAAGGGGCAGTAACTATGGCTACACCTTC

j_gene: TRBJ2-7
abundance: -
d_gene: TRBD2
v_gene: TRBV7-6
CDR3aa: CASSFRQTSGYTYEQYF
CDR3nt: TGTGCCAGCAGCTTTCGTCAAACTAGCGGGTATACCTACGAGCAGTACTTC

j_gene: TRBJ1-3
abundance: -
d_gene: TRBD1
v_gene: TRBV30
CDR3aa: CAWSVAGQGNTIYF
CDR3nt: TGTGCCTGGAGTGTGGCGGGACAGGGGAACACCATATATTTT

j_gene: TRBJ1-6
abundance: once
d_gene: -
v_gene: TRBV19
CDR3aa: CASSLRVVYDSPLHF
CDR3nt: TGTGCCAGTAGTCTCAGGGTAGTCTACGATTCACCCCTCCACTTT

j_gene: TRBJ2-5
abundance: -
d_gene: TRBD1
v_gene: TRBV7-9
CDR3aa: CASSIRTGTVETQYF
CDR3nt: TGTGCCAGCAGCATCCGTACCGGGACAGTAGAGACCCAGTACTTC

j_gene: TRBJ2-7
abundance: -
d_gene: -
v_gene: TRBV11-2
CDR3aa: CASSFRTDIGEQYF
CDR3nt: TGTGCCAGCAGCTTTCGGACAGACATTGGCGAGCAGTACTTC